This T cell receptor beta chain emerged from a study of blood T cell repertoires in COVID-19. Study as a whole: Samples taken during acute and convalescent COVID-19 were collected in the United States, Italy and Spain. T cells, B-cell-depleted T cells, or PBMCs supplied cDNA or gDNA.

Per the original data handling: Reference gene primer amplification gave nucleated cell count estimates. Only in-frame clones appear in the TCRdb table, and some are missing; sequencing was by immunoSEQ multiplex PCR. Clone size and V and J calls were adopted from that table, with D and trimming inferred from the DNA. The data show about 300,000 clones, 83% seen once. There are 13 residues in the CDR3. Trimming removed 2 bases at V and 2 bases at J, with 6 bases between. Per germline, CDR1 SNHLY and CDR2 FYNNEI. The sample consisted of peripheral blood. The chain is built from TRBV2 and TRBJ2-5; D gene unclear. The clonotype comes from a woman aged 45-60 years with acute or convalescent COVID-19. The DNA for the CDR3 is TGTGCCAGCAGTGAAAATCATCAAGAGACCCAGTACTTC. Translating gives CASSENHQETQYF.